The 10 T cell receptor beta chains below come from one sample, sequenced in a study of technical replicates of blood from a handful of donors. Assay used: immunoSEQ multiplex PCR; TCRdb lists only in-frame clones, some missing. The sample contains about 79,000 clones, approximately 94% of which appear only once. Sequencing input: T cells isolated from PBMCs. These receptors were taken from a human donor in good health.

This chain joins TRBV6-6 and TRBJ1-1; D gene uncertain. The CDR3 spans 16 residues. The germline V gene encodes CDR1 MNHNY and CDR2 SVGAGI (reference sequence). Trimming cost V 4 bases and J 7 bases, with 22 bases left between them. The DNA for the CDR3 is TGTGCCAGCAGTTTGGAGATAAAACGAGGGAGCGGTGAAGCTTTCTTT. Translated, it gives CASSLEIKRGSGEAFF.

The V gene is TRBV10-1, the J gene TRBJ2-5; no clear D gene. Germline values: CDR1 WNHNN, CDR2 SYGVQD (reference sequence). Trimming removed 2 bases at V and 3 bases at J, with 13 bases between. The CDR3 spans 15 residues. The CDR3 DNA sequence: TGCGCCAGCAGTGAGATCTCCTCTACCGAAGAGACCCAGTACTTC. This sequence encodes CASSEISSTEETQYF.

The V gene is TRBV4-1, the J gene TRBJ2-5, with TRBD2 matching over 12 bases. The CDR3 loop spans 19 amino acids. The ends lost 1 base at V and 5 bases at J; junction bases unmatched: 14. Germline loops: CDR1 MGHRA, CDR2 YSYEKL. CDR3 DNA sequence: TGCGCCAGCAGCCAAGTTCTAGCGGGAGGGCCCCCGTGGATGGAGACCCAGTACTTC. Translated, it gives CASSQVLAGGPPWMETQYF.

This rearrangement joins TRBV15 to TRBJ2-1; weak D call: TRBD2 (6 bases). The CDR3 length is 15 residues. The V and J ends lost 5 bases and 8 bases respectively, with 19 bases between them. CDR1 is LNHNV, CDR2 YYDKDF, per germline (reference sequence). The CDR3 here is CATSYTRVGGDEQFF. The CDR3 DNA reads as TGTGCCACCAGCTATACTCGAGTGGGAGGAGATGAGCAGTTCTTC.

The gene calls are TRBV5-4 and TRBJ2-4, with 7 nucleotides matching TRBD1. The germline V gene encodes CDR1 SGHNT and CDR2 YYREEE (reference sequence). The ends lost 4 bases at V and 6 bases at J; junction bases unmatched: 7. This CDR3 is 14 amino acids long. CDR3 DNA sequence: TGTGCCAGCAGCCCAGAAGGGGGCGGAAACATTCAGTACTTC. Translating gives CASSPEGGGNIQYF. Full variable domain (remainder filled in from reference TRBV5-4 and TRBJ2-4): ETGVTQSPTHLIKTRGQQVTLRCSSQSGHNTVSWYQQALGQGPQFIFQYYREEENGRGNFPPRFSGLQFPNYSSELNVNALELDDSALYLCASSPEGGGNIQYFGAGTRLSVL.

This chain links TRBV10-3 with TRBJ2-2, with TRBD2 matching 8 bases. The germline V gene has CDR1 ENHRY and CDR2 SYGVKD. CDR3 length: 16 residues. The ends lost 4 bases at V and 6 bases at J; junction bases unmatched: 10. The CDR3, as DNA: TGTGCCATCAGTGGGCAGGGGCGGGAGGTCTCCGGGGAGCTGTTTTTT. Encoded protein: CAISGQGREVSGELFF.

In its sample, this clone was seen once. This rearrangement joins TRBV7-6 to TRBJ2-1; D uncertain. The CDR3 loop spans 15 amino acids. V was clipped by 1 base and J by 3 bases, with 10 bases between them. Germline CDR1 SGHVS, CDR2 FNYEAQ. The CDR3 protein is CASSLDPGGYNEQFF. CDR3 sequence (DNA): TGTGCCAGCAGCTTAGACCCGGGTGGCTACAATGAGCAGTTCTTC.

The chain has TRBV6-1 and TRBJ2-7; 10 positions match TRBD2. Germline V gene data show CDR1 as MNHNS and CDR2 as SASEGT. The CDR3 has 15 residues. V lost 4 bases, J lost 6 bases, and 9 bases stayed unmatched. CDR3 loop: CASSATGLAVFEQYF. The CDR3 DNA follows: TGTGCCAGCAGTGCGACAGGACTAGCGGTCTTCGAGCAGTACTTC.

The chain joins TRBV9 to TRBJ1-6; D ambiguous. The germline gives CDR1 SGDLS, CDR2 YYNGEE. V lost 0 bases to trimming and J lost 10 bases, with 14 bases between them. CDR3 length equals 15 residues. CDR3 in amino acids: CASSVGGGGNSPLHF. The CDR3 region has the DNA TGTGCCAGCAGCGTAGGTGGAGGAGGGAACTCACCCCTCCACTTT.

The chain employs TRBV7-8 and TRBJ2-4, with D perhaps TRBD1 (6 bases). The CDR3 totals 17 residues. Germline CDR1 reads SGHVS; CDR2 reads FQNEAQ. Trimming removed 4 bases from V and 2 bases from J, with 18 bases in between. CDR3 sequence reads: CASSYGQSLLTKNIQYF. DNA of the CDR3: TGTGCCAGCAGCTACGGACAGAGCCTGCTTACCAAAAACATTCAGTACTTC.